The rows below give T cell receptor beta chains drawn from one sample of a study of T cells in Graves' hyperthyroidism and ophthalmopathy. Via MiXCR, TCRdb re-called the multiplex PCR reads, giving one row per CDR3 protein. The data show fewer than 350,000 distinct CDR3 sequences, about 14% seen once. The sequencing sample was made of blood. These receptors all stem from a woman aged 25 to 39 with Graves' hyperthyroidism that later progressed to Graves' ophthalmopathy. CDR3s include the opening cysteine and the closing phenylalanine or tryptophan.

v_call: TRBV12-3/TRBV12-4
cdr3_length: 15
cdr3_aa: CASSSGLAGVREQFF

v_call: TRBV20-1
cdr3_length: 14
cdr3_aa: CSARRDLSAMRQFF

v_call: TRBV15
cdr3_length: 16
cdr3_aa: CATSRGTGMNGNTIYF

v_call: TRBV6-1
cdr3_length: 14
cdr3_aa: CASGWGEENEKLFF

v_call: TRBV4-3
cdr3_length: 14
cdr3_aa: CASSPYRGSYEQYF

v_call: TRBV5-1
cdr3_length: 14
cdr3_aa: CASSLSTHYNEQFF

v_call: TRBV12-3/TRBV12-4
cdr3_length: 13
cdr3_aa: CASIQTGNYGYTF

v_call: TRBV5-1
cdr3_length: 17
cdr3_aa: CASSLGQEGLAGLEQYF

v_call: TRBV28
cdr3_length: 13
cdr3_aa: CASSSRDDYGYTF

v_call: TRBV20-1
cdr3_length: 17
cdr3_aa: CSALPRLAEIYTGELFF

v_call: TRBV18
cdr3_length: 18
cdr3_aa: CASSPLGQMASGYNEQFF

v_call: TRBV6-1
cdr3_length: 15
cdr3_aa: CASSVGQGGTYEQYF

v_call: TRBV11-2
cdr3_length: 14
cdr3_aa: CASTAGGQVDEQFF

v_call: TRBV6-1
cdr3_length: 12
cdr3_aa: CAADIGNTEAFF

v_call: TRBV6-2/TRBV6-3
cdr3_length: 19
cdr3_aa: CASSQIGLAGAKSTGELFF

v_call: TRBV24-1
cdr3_length: 14
cdr3_aa: CATSDIGGDQPQHF

v_call: TRBV28
cdr3_length: 13
cdr3_aa: CASSLDQEETQYF

v_call: TRBV12-3/TRBV12-4
cdr3_length: 15
cdr3_aa: CASRGTGNYNSPPHF

v_call: TRBV20-1
cdr3_length: 13
cdr3_aa: CSARVESVATQYF

v_call: TRBV28
cdr3_length: 13
cdr3_aa: CASGGQMNTEAFF

v_call: TRBV9
cdr3_length: 16
cdr3_aa: CASSVGGTGVSEGYTF

v_call: TRBV28
cdr3_length: 15
cdr3_aa: CASSDTQNYNSPLHF

v_call: TRBV27
cdr3_length: 15
cdr3_aa: CASSRGLAGVDEQFF

v_call: TRBV20-1
cdr3_length: 18
cdr3_aa: CSARDRDRGGLTYNEQFF

v_call: TRBV6-5
cdr3_length: 15
cdr3_aa: CASSYSPGGDDEQYF

v_call: TRBV29-1
cdr3_length: 13
cdr3_aa: CSVLEGNTGELFF

v_call: TRBV12-3/TRBV12-4
cdr3_length: 14
cdr3_aa: CASSLGQANYGYTF

v_call: TRBV15
cdr3_length: 14
cdr3_aa: CATSRGVDSYEQYF

v_call: TRBV20-1
cdr3_length: 14
cdr3_aa: CSAGTSGAYNEQFF

v_call: TRBV4-2
cdr3_length: 14
cdr3_aa: CASSGDRLEETQCF

v_call: TRBV20-1
cdr3_length: 12
cdr3_aa: CSAQERQETQYF

v_call: TRBV28
cdr3_length: 13
cdr3_aa: CAIRTGLGTEAFF

v_call: TRBV27
cdr3_length: 14
cdr3_aa: CASSFPGSINEQYF

v_call: TRBV3-1
cdr3_length: 14
cdr3_aa: CASSQSGGRETQYF

v_call: TRBV6-6
cdr3_length: 13
cdr3_aa: CASSYTLGNTIYF

v_call: TRBV28
cdr3_length: 17
cdr3_aa: CASSLGHDLANTGELFF

v_call: TRBV4-3
cdr3_length: 15
cdr3_aa: CASSLARGVVNEQFF

v_call: TRBV20-1
cdr3_length: 13
cdr3_aa: CSAMDRGFQPQHF

v_call: TRBV6-2/TRBV6-3
cdr3_length: 11
cdr3_aa: CASTSSEKLFF

v_call: TRBV5-5
cdr3_length: 14
cdr3_aa: CASTHGGANEKLFF

v_call: TRBV6-4
cdr3_length: 12
cdr3_aa: CASSDLEGGYTF

v_call: TRBV2
cdr3_length: 14
cdr3_aa: CASSNSGSPDTQYF

v_call: TRBV6-1
cdr3_length: 11
cdr3_aa: CASSSNSPLHF

v_call: TRBV30
cdr3_length: 11
cdr3_aa: CAWIDGRQAFF

v_call: TRBV20-1
cdr3_length: 13
cdr3_aa: CSARGTSLNEQFF

v_call: TRBV3-2
cdr3_length: 18
cdr3_aa: CASSLPGRDRLPYRELFF

v_call: TRBV10-3
cdr3_length: 16
cdr3_aa: CAISERECGDTGELFF

v_call: TRBV6-1
cdr3_length: 12
cdr3_aa: CASRSQGYEQYF

v_call: TRBV7-9
cdr3_length: 17
cdr3_aa: CASSRRGTSGRTDTQYF

v_call: TRBV24-1
cdr3_length: 13
cdr3_aa: CATSVFSFRELFF

v_call: TRBV27
cdr3_length: 12
cdr3_aa: CAKGDRDYEQYF

v_call: TRBV7-2
cdr3_length: 13
cdr3_aa: CASSLGLLYEQYF

v_call: TRBV27
cdr3_length: 12
cdr3_aa: CASSAPHNEQFF